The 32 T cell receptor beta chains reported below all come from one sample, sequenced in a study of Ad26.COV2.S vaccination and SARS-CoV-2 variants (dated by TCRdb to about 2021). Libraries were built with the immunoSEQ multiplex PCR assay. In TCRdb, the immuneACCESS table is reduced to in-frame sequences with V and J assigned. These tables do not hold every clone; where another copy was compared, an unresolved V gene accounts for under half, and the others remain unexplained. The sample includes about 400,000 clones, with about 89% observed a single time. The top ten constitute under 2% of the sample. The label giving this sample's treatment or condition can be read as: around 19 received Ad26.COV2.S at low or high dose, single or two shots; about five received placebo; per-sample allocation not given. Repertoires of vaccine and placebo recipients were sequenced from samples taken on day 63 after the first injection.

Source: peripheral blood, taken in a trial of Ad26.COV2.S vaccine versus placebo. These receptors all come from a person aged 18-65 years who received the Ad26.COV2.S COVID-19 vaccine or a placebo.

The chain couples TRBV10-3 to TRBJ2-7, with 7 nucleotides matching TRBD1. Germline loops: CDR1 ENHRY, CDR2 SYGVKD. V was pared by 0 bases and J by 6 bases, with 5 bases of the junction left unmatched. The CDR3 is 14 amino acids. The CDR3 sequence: CAISESNRGSEQYF. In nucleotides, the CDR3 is TGTGCCATCAGTGAGTCGAACAGGGGATCCGAGCAGTACTTC.

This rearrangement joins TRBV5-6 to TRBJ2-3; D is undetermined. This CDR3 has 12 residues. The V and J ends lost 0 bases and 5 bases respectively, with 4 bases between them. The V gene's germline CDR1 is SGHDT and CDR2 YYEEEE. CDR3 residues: CASSLGRDTQYF. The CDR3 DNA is TGTGCCAGCAGCTTGGGGAGAGATACGCAGTATTTT. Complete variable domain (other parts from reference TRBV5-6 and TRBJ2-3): DAGVTQSPTHLIKTRGQQVTLRCSPKSGHDTVSWYQQALGQGPQFIFQYYEEEERQRGNFPDRFSGHQFPNYSSELNVNALLLGDSALYLCASSLGRDTQYFGPGTRLTVL.

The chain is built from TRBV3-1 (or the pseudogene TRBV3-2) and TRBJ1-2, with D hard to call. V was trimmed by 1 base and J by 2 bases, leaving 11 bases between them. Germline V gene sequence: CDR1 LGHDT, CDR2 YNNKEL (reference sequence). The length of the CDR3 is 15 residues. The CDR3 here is CASSQAGRKNYGYTF. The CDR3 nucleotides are TGTGCCAGCAGCCAAGCCGGCAGAAAAAACTATGGCTACACCTTC.

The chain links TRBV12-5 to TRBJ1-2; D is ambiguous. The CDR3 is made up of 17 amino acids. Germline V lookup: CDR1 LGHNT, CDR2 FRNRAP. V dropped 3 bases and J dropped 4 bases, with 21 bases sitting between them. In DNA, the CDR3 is TGTGCTAGTGGTTTCCTTCTCCCCGGGAACCGATCCTATGGCTACACCTTC. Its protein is CASGFLLPGNRSYGYTF.

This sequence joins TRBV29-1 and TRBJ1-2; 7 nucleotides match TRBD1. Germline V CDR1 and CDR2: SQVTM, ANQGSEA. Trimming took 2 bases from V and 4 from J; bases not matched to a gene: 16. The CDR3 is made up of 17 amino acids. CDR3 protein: CSVEQGGRGERFYGYTF. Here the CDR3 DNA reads TGCAGCGTTGAACAGGGGGGTAGGGGGGAGAGGTTCTATGGCTACACCTTC.

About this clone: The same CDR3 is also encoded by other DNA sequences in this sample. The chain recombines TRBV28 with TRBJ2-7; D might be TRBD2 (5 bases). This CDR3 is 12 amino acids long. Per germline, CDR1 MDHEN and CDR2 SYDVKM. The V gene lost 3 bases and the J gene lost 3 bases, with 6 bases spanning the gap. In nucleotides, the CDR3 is TGTGCCAGCAGTTTCGGGGACTACGAGCAGTACTTC. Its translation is CASSFGDYEQYF. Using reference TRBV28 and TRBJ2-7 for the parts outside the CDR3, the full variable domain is DVKVTQSSRYLVKRTGEKVFLECVQDMDHENMFWYRQDPGLGLRLIYFSYDVKMKEKGDIPEGYSVSREKKERFSLILESASTNQTSMYLCASSFGDYEQYFGPGTRLTVT.

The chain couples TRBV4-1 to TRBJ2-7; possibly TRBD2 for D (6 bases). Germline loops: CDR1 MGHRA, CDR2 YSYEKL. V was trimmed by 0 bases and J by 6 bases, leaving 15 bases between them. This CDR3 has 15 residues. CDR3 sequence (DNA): TGCGCCAGCAGCCAAGAGCCTGTCGGAGGGCGCGAGCAGTACTTC. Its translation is CASSQEPVGGREQYF.

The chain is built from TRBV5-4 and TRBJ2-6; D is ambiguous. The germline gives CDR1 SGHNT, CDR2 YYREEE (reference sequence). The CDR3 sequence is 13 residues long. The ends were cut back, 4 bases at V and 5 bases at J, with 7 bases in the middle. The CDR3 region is CASSPPRANVLTF. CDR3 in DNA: TGTGCCAGCAGCCCCCCTCGGGCCAACGTCCTGACTTTC.

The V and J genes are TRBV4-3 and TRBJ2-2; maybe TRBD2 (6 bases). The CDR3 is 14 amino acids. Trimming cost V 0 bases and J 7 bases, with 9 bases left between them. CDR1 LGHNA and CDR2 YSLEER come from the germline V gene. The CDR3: CASSQDPGGGELFF. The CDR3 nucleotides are TGCGCCAGCAGCCAAGATCCCGGGGGCGGGGAGCTGTTTTTT.

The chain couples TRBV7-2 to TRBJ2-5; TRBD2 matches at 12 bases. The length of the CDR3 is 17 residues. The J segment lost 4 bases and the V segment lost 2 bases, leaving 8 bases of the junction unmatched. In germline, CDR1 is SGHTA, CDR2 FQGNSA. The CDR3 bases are TGTGCCAGCAGCTTACCGAGACTAGCGGGGGAGGGAGAGACCCAGTACTTC. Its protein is CASSLPRLAGEGETQYF.

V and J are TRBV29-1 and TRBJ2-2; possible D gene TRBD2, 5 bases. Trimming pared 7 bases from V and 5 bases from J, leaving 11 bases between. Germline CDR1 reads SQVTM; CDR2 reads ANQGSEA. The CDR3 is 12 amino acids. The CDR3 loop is CSAFGGTGELFF. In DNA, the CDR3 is TGCAGCGCTTTTGGCGGGACCGGGGAGCTGTTTTTT.

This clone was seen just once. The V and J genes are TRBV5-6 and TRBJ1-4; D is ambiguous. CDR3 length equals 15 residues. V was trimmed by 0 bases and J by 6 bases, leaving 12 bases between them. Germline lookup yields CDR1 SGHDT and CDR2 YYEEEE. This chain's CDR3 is CASSLDGPGDEKLFF. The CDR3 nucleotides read TGTGCCAGCAGCTTGGATGGACCTGGGGATGAAAAACTGTTTTTT.

CDR3 nucleotides: TGTGCCAACAGCAATGAGTCTGGAAAACTGTTTTTT. Translation gives CANSNESGKLFF. This chain connects TRBV10-3 to TRBJ1-4; the D is unclear. The germline gives CDR1 ENHRY, CDR2 SYGVKD. CDR3 length: 12 residues. The V and J ends lost 10 bases and 10 bases respectively, with 16 bases between them.

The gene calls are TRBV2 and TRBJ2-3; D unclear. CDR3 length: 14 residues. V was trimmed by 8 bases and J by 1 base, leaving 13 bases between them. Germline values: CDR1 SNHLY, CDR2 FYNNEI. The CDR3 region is CASAARARTDTQYF. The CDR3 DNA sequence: TGTGCCAGCGCGGCTAGGGCCCGCACAGATACGCAGTATTTT.

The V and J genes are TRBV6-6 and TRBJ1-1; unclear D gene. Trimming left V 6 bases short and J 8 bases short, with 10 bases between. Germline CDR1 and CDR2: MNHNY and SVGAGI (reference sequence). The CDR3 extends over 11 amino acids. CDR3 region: CASSHRGEAFF. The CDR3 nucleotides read TGTGCCAGCAGCCACCGAGGGGAAGCTTTCTTT.

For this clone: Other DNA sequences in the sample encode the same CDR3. CDR3 region: CASSLWDGYTF. For the CDR3, the DNA is TGTGCCAGCAGTTTATGGGATGGCTACACCTTC. This sequence joins TRBV28 and TRBJ1-2, with D hard to call. Between the trimmed V and J ends, which lost 0 bases and 6 bases, there was a span of 2 bases. Per the germline V gene, CDR1 is MDHEN and CDR2 is SYDVKM. There are 11 residues in the CDR3.

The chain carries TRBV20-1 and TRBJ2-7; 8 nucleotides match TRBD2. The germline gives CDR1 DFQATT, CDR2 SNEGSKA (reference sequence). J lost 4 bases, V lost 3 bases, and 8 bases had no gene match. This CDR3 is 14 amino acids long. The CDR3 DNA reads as TGCAGTGCTAGTATGGGACTAGAGAGGTACGAGCAGTACTTC. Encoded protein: CSASMGLERYEQYF.

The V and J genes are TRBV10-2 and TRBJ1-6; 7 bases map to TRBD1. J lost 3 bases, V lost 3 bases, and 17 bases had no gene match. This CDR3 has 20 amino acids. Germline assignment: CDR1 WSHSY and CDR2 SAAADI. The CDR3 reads CASSDRQGRQGGVYNSPLHF. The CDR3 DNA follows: TGCGCCAGCAGTGACCGACAGGGACGGCAGGGAGGGGTCTATAATTCACCCCTCCACTTT.

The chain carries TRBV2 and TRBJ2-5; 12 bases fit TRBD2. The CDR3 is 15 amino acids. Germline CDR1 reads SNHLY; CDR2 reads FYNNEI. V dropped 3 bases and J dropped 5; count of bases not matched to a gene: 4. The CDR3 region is CASSETSGRSETQYF. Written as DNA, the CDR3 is TGTGCCAGCAGTGAGACTAGCGGGAGAAGCGAGACCCAGTACTTC.

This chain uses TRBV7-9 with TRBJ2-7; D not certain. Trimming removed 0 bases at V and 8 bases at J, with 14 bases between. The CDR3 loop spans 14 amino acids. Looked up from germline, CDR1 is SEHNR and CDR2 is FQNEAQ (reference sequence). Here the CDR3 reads CASSLASPGAQQYF. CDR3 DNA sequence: TGTGCCAGCAGCTTAGCTTCCCCAGGCGCGCAGCAGTACTTC.

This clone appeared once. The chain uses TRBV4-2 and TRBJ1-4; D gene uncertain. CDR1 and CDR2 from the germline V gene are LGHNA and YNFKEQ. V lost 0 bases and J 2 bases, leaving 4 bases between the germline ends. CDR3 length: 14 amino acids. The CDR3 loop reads CASSQETTNEKLFF. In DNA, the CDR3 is TGTGCCAGCAGCCAAGAAACGACTAATGAAAAACTGTTTTTT.

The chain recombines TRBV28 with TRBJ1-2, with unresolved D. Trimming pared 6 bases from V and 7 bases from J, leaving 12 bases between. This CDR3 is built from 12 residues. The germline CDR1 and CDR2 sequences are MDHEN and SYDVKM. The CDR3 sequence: CASRPRPGGYTF. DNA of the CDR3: TGTGCCAGCAGACCACGACCCGGTGGCTACACCTTC.

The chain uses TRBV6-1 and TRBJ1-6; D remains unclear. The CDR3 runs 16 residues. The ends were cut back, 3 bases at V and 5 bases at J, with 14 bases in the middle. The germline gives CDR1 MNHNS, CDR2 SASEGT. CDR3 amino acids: CASSDYLYRDNSPLHF. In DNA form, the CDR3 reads TGTGCCAGCAGTGATTACCTGTACAGAGATAATTCACCCCTCCACTTT.

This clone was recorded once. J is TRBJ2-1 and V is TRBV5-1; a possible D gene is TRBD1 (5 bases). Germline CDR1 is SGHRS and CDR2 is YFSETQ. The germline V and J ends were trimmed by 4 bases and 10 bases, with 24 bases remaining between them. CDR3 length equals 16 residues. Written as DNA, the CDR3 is TGCGCCAGCAGCCCGGAAACGTATCGACAGACCCGAGAGCAGTTCTTC. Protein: CASSPETYRQTREQFF. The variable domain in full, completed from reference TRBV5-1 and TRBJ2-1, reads KAGVTQTPRYLIKTRGQQVTLSCSPISGHRSVSWYQQTPGQGLQFLFEYFSETQRNKGNFPGRFSGRQFSNSRSEMNVSTLELGDSALYLCASSPETYRQTREQFFGPGTRLTVL.

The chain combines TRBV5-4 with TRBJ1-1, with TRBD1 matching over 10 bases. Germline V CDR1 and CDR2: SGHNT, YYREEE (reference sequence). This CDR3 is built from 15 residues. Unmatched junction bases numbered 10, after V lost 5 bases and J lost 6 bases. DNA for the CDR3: TGTGCCAGCAGTCTTCAAACCGGGACAGGGGCTGAAGCTTTCTTT. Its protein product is CASSLQTGTGAEAFF.

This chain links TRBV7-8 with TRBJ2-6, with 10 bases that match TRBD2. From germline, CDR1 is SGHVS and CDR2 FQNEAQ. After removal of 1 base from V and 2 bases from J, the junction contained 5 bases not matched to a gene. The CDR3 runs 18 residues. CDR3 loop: CASSLVRLAGAGANVLTF. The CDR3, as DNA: TGTGCCAGCAGCTTAGTGAGGCTAGCGGGAGCTGGGGCCAACGTCCTGACTTTC. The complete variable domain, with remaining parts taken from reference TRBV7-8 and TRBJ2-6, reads GAGVSQSPRYKVAKRGQDVALRCDPISGHVSLFWYQQALGQGPEFLTYFQNEAQLDKSGLPSDRFFAERPEGSVSTLKIQRTQQEDSAVYLCASSLVRLAGAGANVLTFGAGSRLTVL.

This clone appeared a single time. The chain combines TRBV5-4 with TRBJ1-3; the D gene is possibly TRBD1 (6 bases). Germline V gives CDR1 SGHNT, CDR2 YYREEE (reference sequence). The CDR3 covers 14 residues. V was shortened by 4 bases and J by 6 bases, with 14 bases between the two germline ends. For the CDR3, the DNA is TGTGCCAGCAGCGCGGACAGACTCCAAAACACCATATATTTT. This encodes CASSADRLQNTIYF.

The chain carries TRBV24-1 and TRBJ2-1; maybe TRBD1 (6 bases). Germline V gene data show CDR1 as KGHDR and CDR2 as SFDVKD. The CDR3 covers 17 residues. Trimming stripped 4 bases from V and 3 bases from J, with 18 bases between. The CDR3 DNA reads TGTGCCACCAGTGACCCTCTGGGGGCAGGGGTCTACAATGAGCAGTTCTTC. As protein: CATSDPLGAGVYNEQFF.

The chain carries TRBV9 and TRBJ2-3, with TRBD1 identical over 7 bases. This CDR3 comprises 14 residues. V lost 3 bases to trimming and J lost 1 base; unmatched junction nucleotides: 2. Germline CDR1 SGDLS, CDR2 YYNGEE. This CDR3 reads CASSDGTGTDTQYF. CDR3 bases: TGTGCCAGCAGCGATGGGACAGGCACAGATACGCAGTATTTT.

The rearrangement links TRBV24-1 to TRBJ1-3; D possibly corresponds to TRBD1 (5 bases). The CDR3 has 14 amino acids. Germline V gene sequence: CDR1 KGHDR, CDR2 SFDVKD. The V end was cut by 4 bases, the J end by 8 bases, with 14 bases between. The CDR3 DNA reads TGTGCCACCAGTGAATCGGGGGTCGGTCACACCATATATTTT. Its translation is CATSESGVGHTIYF.

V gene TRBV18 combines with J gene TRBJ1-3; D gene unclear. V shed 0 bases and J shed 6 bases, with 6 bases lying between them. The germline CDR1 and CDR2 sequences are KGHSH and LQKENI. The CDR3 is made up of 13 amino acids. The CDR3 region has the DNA TGTGCCAGCTCACCACCGTCCGCAAACACCATATATTTT. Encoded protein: CASSPPSANTIYF. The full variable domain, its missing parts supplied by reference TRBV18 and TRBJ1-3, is NAGVMQNPRHLVRRRGQEARLRCSPMKGHSHVYWYRQLPEEGLKFMVYLQKENIIDESGMPKERFSAEFPKEGPSILRIQQVVRGDSAAYFCASSPPSANTIYFGEGSWLTVV.

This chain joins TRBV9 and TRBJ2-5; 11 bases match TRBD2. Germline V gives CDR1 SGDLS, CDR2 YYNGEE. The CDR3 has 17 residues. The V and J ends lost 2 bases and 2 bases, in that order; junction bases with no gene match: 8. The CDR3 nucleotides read TGTGCCAGCAGCGTGGCATCCGGGACTAGCGGTCAAGAGACCCAGTACTTC. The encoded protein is CASSVASGTSGQETQYF.